What follows are 2 T cell receptor beta chains derived from one specimen sequenced in a study of T cell repertoires in cytomegalovirus infection. For these receptors, no antigen is known. TCRdb re-analysed the reads in MiXCR, keeping a single row per CDR3 protein. The data hold approximately 390,000 distinct CDR3 sequences, with roughly 36% observed a single time. Sample: cultured PBMCs, taken from culture after CMV antigen stimulation. These receptor sequences come from a human donor in good health (CMV status not recorded). Some clones in this sample may be carry-over from other donors' samples.

The chain combines TRBV27 with TRBJ1-1; TRBD1 agrees at 10 bases. The V and J ends lost 7 bases and 7 bases, in that order; junction bases with no gene match: 9. Germline lookup yields CDR1 MNHEY and CDR2 SMNVEV (reference sequence). This CDR3 contains 14 residues. The CDR3 here is CASNATGGGIEAFF. CDR3 in DNA: TGTGCCAGCAATGCGACAGGGGGCGGGATTGAAGCTTTCTTT.

This chain joins TRBV24-1 and TRBJ2-1; 16 bases match TRBD2. Germline loops: CDR1 KGHDR, CDR2 SFDVKD. V lost 3 bases and J lost 0; bases outside the gene matches: 4. CDR3 length equals 19 residues. The CDR3 DNA reads as TGTGCCACCAGTGATCCGGGACTAGCGGGAGGGAGCTCCTACAATGAGCAGTTCTTC. It specifies CATSDPGLAGGSSYNEQFF.